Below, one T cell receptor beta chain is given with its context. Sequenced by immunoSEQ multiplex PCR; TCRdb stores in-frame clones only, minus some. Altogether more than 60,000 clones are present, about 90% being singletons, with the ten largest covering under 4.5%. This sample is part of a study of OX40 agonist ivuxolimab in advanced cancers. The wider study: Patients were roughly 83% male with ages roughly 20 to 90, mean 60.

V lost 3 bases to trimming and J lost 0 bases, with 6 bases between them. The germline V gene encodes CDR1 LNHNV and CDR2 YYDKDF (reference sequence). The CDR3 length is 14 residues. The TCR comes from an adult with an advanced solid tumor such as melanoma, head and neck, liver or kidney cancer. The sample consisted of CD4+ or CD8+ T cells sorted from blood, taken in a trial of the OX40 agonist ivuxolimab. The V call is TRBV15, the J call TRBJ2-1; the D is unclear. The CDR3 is CATSRGGSYNEQFF. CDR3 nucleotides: TGTGCCACCAGCAGGGGCGGCTCCTACAATGAGCAGTTCTTC.